A single sample gave rise to the 3 T cell receptor beta chains below, sequenced in a study of blood T cell repertoires in COVID-19. Here immunoSEQ multiplex PCR was the method, and the copy in TCRdb shows in-frame clones only, minus some. Altogether some 93,000 clones are present, around nine tenths being singletons, with the ten largest covering roughly a sixth. Sequencing was done on a sample of peripheral blood. The source is a woman older than 75 with acute or convalescent COVID-19.

Only a few counts were recorded for this clone. The chain has TRBV9 and TRBJ2-7; D call uncertain. Germline CDR1 and CDR2: SGDLS and YYNGEE. The ends were cut back, 4 bases at V and 5 bases at J, with 13 bases in the middle. The CDR3 runs to 13 residues. The CDR3 region has the DNA TGTGCCAGCAGCCCCTCCCCGGTGCACGAGCAGTACTTC. It codes for CASSPSPVHEQYF.

This rearrangement joins TRBV18 to TRBJ1-6; TRBD1 is a possible D gene (5 bases). This CDR3 contains 16 residues. V was shortened by 2 bases and J by 3 bases, with 11 bases between the two germline ends. CDR1 and CDR2 from the germline V gene are KGHSH and LQKENI. Written as DNA, the CDR3 is TGTGCCAGCTCACCATCAGGGATAATCTATAATTCACCCCTCCACTTT. Translating it yields CASSPSGIIYNSPLHF.

The chain recombines TRBV5-1 with TRBJ2-1; TRBD1 matches at 8 bases. CDR3 length equals 15 residues. The ends lost 4 bases at V and 2 bases at J; junction bases unmatched: 5. Germline V gene sequence: CDR1 SGHRS, CDR2 YFSETQ. CDR3 loop: CASSPSGGTYNEQFF. CDR3 nucleotide sequence: TGCGCCAGCAGCCCCTCAGGGGGCACCTACAATGAGCAGTTCTTC.